These T cell receptor beta chains were read from a single sample in a study of CD8+CD57+ T cells in acquired aplastic anemia. TCRdb re-called the reads with MiXCR, one entry per CDR3 protein. The profile shows fewer than 200,000 distinct CDR3 sequences, 45% to 60% of them singletons. Sequencing input: sorted CD4+, CD8+, or CD8+CD57+ T cells (not recorded which) from PBMCs. The receptor source for this set is a human donor with aplastic anemia. The CDR3 runs from the conserved cysteine through the conserved F or W. The D gene is left open where the match is weak. Size is stated for part of the rows, as once, few or many counts, or as a class when the clone is expanded.

v_gene	abundance	d_gene	j_gene	CDR3aa	CDR3nt
TRBV20-1	many	.	TRBJ2-1	CSARDRRTLLNEQFF	TGCAGTGCTAGAGATCGCAGGACTTTGCTAAATGAGCAGTTCTTC
TRBV5-1	.	.	TRBJ2-2	CASSFYMNTGELFF	TGCGCCAGCAGCTTTTACATGAACACCGGGGAGCTGTTTTTT
TRBV24-1	few	TRBD1	TRBJ1-2	CATSDRSGGGYTF	TGTGCCACCAGTGATCGGTCAGGGGGCGGCTACACCTTC
TRBV10-3	.	.	TRBJ1-1	CAISGLEEAFF	TGTGCCATCAGTGGTCTCGAGGAAGCTTTCTTT
TRBV25-1	.	.	TRBJ1-1	CASSEGQGVYTEAFF	TGTGCCAGCAGTGAGGGACAAGGAGTCTACACTGAAGCTTTCTTT
TRBV20-1	few	.	TRBJ2-1	CSARDLGLQSF	TGCAGTGCTAGAGATCTGGGACTCCAGAGCTTC
TRBV19	.	TRBD2	TRBJ2-1	CASKTSASGFNEQFF	TGTGCCAGTAAAACGTCGGCTAGCGGGTTCAATGAGCAGTTCTTC
TRBV15	many	.	TRBJ2-7	CATSRPVTGAEQYF	TGTGCCACCAGCAGACCCGTGACGGGGGCTGAGCAGTACTTC
TRBV5-1	many	TRBD2	TRBJ2-1	CASSSGITGDEQFF	TGCGCCAGCAGTAGCGGGATCACCGGCGATGAGCAGTTCTTC
TRBV2	.	.	TRBJ1-1	CASSEEGRVTEAFF	TGTGCCAGCAGTGAAGAGGGCAGGGTCACTGAAGCTTTCTTT
TRBV11-3	many	.	TRBJ2-2	CASSLVRTGELFF	TGTGCCAGCAGCTTAGTAAGGACCGGGGAGCTGTTTTTT
TRBV20-1	.	.	TRBJ2-1	CSASGDYNEQFF	TGCAGTGCTAGCGGCGACTACAATGAGCAGTTCTTC
TRBV10-3	.	.	TRBJ1-5	CAISESGGANQPQHF	TGTGCCATCAGTGAGTCTGGTGGGGCGAATCAGCCCCAGCATTTT
TRBV19	.	TRBD1	TRBJ1-5	CASTRDSPNQPQHF	TGTGCCAGTACCCGGGACAGTCCCAATCAGCCCCAGCATTTT
TRBV19	.	TRBD1	TRBJ2-7	CASSDRDRGYEQYF	TGTGCCAGTAGTGACCGGGACAGGGGGTACGAGCAGTACTTC
TRBV15	once	TRBD2	TRBJ2-1	CATSTPGLEVEQFF	TGTGCCACCAGCACCCCGGGACTAGAGGTTGAGCAGTTCTTC
TRBV2	many	TRBD1	TRBJ2-2	CASSEGTVSNTGELFF	TGTGCCAGCAGTGAGGGGACAGTATCTAACACCGGGGAGCTGTTTTTT
TRBV12-3/TRBV12-4	once	TRBD2	TRBJ2-2	CASSPPAGVPNTGELFF	TGTGCCAGCAGTCCTCCAGCGGGAGTACCGAACACCGGGGAGCTGTTTTTT
TRBV5-5	many	.	TRBJ2-3	CASSFLRGQWEYF	TGTGCCAGCAGCTTTCTCAGGGGACAATGGGAGTATTTT
TRBV19	.	.	TRBJ2-7	CASSMGRDEQYF	TGTGCCAGTAGTATGGGACGTGACGAGCAGTACTTC
TRBV6-1	many	.	TRBJ2-7	CASGSWQLSSYEQYF	TGTGCCAGCGGGTCTTGGCAGTTATCCTCCTACGAGCAGTACTTC
TRBV11-2	.	TRBD2	TRBJ2-1	CASSLGAGGLSYNEQFF	TGTGCCAGCAGCTTAGGAGCGGGGGGGCTTTCCTACAATGAGCAGTTCTTC
TRBV2	.	.	TRBJ2-6	CASSRGTGSGANVLTF	TGTGCCAGCAGTAGGGGCACCGGCTCTGGGGCCAACGTCCTGACTTTC
TRBV7-9	.	.	TRBJ2-7	CASSQEGSYEQYF	TGTGCCAGCAGCCAAGAAGGGTCCTACGAGCAGTACTTC
TRBV2	.	TRBD2	TRBJ2-3	CASLGDYQSTDTQYF	TGTGCCAGCTTGGGGGACTACCAAAGCACAGATACGCAGTATTTT
TRBV2	.	.	TRBJ1-1	CASSRSTGMNTEAFF	TGTGCCAGCAGCCGATCCACAGGGATGAACACTGAAGCTTTCTTT
TRBV9	few	.	TRBJ1-2	CASSPTAANYGYTF	TGTGCCAGCAGCCCGACAGCCGCGAACTATGGCTACACCTTC
TRBV7-7	.	.	TRBJ2-7	CASSAGQSYEQYF	TGTGCCAGCAGCGCGGGACAGTCCTACGAGCAGTACTTC
TRBV4-1	many	TRBD1	TRBJ2-5	CASSRGTGTGETQYF	TGCGCCAGCAGCCGGGGGACAGGGACGGGGGAGACCCAGTACTTC
TRBV24-1	many	.	TRBJ2-2	CATSREGVNTGELFF	TGTGCCACCAGCCGCGAGGGGGTTAACACCGGGGAGCTGTTTTTT
TRBV6-5	.	.	TRBJ1-3	CASSPDRHSGNTIYF	TGTGCCAGCAGCCCTGACAGGCACTCTGGAAACACCATATATTTT
TRBV7-8	.	.	TRBJ2-7	CASSFLIAYEQYF	TGTGCCAGCAGCTTTTTAATAGCATACGAGCAGTACTTC
TRBV6-4	many	.	TRBJ1-1	CASAKNRWTEAFF	TGTGCCAGCGCTAAGAACCGGTGGACTGAAGCTTTCTTT
TRBV29-1	.	.	TRBJ2-2	CSVGGCLDTGELFF	TGCAGCGTTGGTGGGTGTTTGGACACCGGGGAGCTGTTTTTT